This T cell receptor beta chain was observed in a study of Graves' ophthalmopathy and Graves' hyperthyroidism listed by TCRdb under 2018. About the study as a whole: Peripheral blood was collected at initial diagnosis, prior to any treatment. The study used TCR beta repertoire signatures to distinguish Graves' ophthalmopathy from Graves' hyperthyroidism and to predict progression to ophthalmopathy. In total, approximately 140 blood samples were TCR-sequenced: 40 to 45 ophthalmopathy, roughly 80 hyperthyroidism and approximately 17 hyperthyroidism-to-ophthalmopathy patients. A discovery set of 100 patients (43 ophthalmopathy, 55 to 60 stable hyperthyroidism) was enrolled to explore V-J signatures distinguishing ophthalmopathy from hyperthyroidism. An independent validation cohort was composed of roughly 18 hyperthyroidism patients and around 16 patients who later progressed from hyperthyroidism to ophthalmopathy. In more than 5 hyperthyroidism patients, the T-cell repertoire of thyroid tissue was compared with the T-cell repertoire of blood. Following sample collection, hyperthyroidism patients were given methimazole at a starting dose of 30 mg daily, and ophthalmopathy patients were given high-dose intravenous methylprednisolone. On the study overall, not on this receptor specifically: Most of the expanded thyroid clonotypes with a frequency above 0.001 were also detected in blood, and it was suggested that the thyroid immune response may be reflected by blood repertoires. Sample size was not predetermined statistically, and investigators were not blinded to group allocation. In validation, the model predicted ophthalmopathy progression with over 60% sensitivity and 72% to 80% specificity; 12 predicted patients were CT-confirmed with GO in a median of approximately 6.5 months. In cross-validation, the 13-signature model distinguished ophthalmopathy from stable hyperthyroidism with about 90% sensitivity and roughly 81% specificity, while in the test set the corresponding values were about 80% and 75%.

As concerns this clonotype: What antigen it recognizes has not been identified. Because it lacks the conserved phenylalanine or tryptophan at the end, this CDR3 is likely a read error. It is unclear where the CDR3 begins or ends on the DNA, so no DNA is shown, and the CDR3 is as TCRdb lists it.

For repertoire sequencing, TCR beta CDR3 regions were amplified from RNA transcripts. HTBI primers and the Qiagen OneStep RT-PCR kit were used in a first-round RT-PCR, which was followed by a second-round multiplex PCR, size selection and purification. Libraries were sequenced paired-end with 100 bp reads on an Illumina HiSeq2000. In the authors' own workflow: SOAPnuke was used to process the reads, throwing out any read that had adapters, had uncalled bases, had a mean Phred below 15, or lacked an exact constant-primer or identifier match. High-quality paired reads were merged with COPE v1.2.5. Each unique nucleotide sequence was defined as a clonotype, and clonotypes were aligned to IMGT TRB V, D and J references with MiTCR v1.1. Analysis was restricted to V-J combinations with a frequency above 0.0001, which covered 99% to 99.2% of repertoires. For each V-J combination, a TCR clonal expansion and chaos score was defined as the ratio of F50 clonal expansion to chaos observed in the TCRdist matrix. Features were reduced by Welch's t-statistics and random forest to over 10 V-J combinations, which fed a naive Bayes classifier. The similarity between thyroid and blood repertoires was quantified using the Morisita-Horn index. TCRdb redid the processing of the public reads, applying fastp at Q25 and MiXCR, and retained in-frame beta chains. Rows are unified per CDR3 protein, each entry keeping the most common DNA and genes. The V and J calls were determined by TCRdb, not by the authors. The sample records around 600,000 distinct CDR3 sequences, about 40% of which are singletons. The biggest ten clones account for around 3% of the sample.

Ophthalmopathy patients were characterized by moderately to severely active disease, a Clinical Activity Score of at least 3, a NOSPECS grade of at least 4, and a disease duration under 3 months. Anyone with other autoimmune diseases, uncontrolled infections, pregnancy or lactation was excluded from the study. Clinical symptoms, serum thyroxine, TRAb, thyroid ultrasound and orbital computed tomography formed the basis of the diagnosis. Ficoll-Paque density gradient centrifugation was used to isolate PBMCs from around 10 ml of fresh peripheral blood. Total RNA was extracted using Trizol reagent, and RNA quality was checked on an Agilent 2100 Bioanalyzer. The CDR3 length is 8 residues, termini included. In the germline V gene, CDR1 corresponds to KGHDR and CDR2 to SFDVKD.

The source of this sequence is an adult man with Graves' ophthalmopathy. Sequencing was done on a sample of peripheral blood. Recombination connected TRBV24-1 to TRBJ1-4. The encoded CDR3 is CATSENGI.